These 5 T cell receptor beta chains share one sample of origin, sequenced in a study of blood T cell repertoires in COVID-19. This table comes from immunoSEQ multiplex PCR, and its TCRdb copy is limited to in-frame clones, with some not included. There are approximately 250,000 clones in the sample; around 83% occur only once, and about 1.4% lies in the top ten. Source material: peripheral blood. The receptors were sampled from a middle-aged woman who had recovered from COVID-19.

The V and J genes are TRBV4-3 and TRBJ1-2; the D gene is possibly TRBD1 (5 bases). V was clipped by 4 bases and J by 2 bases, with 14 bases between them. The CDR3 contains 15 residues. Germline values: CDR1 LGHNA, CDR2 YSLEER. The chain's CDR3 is CASSLNAGLNYGYTF. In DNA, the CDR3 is TGCGCCAGCAGCCTTAACGCGGGACTCAACTATGGCTACACCTTC.

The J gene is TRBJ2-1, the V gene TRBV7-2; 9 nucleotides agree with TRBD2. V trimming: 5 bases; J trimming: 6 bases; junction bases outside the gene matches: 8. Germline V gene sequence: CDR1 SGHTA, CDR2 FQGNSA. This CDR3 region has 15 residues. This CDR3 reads CASSRWAGGPNEQFF. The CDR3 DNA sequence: TGTGCCAGCAGCCGTTGGGCGGGGGGGCCCAATGAGCAGTTCTTC. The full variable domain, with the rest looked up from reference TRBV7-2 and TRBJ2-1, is GAGVSQSPSNKVTEKGKDVELRCDPISGHTALYWYRQSLGQGLEFLIYFQGNSAPDKSGLPSDRFSAERTGGSVSTLTIQRTQQEDSAVYLCASSRWAGGPNEQFFGPGTRLTVL.

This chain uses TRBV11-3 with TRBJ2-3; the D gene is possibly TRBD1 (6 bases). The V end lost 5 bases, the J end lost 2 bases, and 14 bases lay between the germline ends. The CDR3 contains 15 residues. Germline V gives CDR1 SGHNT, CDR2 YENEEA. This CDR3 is CASSPVGGYTDTQYF. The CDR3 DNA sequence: TGTGCCAGCAGCCCGGTAGGGGGTTACACAGATACGCAGTATTTT.

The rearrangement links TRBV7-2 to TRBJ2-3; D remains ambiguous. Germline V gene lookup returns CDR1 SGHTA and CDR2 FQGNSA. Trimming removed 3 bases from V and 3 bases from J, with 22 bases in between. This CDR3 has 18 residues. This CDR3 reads CASSFGFTRGTQTDTQYF. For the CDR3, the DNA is TGTGCCAGCAGCTTTGGTTTCACACGCGGTACGCAGACAGATACGCAGTATTTT.

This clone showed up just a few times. CDR3 sequence (DNA): TGTGCCAGCAGCCCCCGAGATACGCAGTATTTT. Residues: CASSPRDTQYF. The rearrangement links TRBV12-3 or TRBV12-4 to TRBJ2-3, with unresolved D. Trimming stripped 6 bases from V and 5 bases from J, with 6 bases between. The CDR3 has 11 residues.